This is a list of T cell receptor beta chains from one sample in a study of blood T cell repertoires in COVID-19. Clones were read by immunoSEQ multiplex PCR, and TCRdb kept only the in-frame ones, dropping some. Among some 98,000 clones listed, roughly 79% were seen once. Sample: peripheral blood. The receptors here all came from a man aged 65 to 79 with acute or convalescent COVID-19. CDR3s include the opening cysteine and the closing phenylalanine or tryptophan.

v_gene	j_gene	CDR3aa
TRBV28	TRBJ1-2	CASRTTGGIDYGYTF
TRBV25-1	TRBJ2-5	CASSEWREQETQYF
TRBV9	TRBJ1-6	CASSVSRESPLHF
TRBV19	TRBJ1-4	CASSPRGLSEKLFF
TRBV5-6	TRBJ1-2	CASSLGPGTALIGYTF
TRBV7-8	TRBJ1-4	CASSPRTGADEKLFF
TRBV5-1	TRBJ2-5	CASSLVPLQETQYF
TRBV11-1	TRBJ1-2	CASSLQGGTSRGYTF
TRBV6-6	TRBJ2-5	CASSRGLETQYF
TRBV9	TRBJ1-1	CASSGGQNMNTEAFF
TRBV27	TRBJ2-1	CASSSTTGNEQFF
TRBV6-2/TRBV6-3	TRBJ2-2	CASSYKGVTGELFF
TRBV6-6	TRBJ2-5	CASSQAGAIQETQYF
TRBV2	TRBJ1-1	CASRVTIEAFF
TRBV4-2	TRBJ1-3	CASSHGQGAFVGNTIYF
TRBV6-5	TRBJ1-6	CASSYWRGAKDSPLHF
TRBV7-8	TRBJ1-5	CASSLDPPQYSNQPQHF
TRBV5-5	TRBJ2-5	CASSLGLAGVETRYF
TRBV7-2	TRBJ2-7	CASSPPDRYEQYF
TRBV9	TRBJ1-1	CASSVTGNTEAFF
TRBV6-6	TRBJ2-3	CASSLADTQYF
TRBV20-1	TRBJ1-2	CSATTFYGYTF
TRBV6-5	TRBJ1-2	CASTAGPNYGYTF
TRBV2	TRBJ2-7	CASSAGTGLSYEQYF
TRBV6-6	TRBJ2-7	CASAGSSYEQYF
TRBV9	TRBJ2-7	CASSARDRDSYEQYF
TRBV3-1/TRBV3-2	TRBJ1-2	CASSPGTGLWNGYTF
TRBV30	TRBJ1-1	CAWSASRLASEAFF